This T cell receptor beta chain originates from a study of type 1 regulatory T cells. On the study more broadly: An in vitro protocol generated T-allo10, a Tr1-enriched, alloantigen-specific CD4 T cell product.

In germline, CDR1 is SGHRS, CDR2 YFSETQ. The CDR3 has 14 residues. V lost 4 bases to trimming and J lost 2 bases; unmatched junction nucleotides: 5. This clonotype showed up just once. Its antigen is undetermined. TCRdb used MiXCR to reprocess the reads, holding one entry per CDR3 protein. Of about 24,000 distinct CDR3 sequences listed, approximately 77% are singletons. This TCR derives from a human donor in good health. The sample was cultured T cells, either the whole culture or a sorted T cell fraction (not recorded which). Subset meaning: Tr1-enriched cell product generated in vitro against host alloantigens. V is TRBV5-1 and J is TRBJ2-5, with 7 positions matching TRBD1. CDR3 protein: CASSIRDSQETQYF. The DNA for the CDR3 is TGCGCCAGCAGCATCCGGGACAGTCAAGAGACCCAGTACTTC.